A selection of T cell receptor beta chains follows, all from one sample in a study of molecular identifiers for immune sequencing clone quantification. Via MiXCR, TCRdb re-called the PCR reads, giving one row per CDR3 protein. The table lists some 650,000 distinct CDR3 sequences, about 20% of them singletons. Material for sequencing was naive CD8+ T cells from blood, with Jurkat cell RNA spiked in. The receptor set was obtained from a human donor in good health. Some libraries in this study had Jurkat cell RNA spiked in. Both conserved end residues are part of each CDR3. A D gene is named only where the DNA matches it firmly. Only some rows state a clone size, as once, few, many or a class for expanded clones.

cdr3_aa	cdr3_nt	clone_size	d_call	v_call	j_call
CASSPSAGGRNYNEQFF	TGTGCCAGCAGCCCATCGGCCGGGGGACGAAACTACAATGAGCAGTTCTTC	many	NA	TRBV5-6	TRBJ2-1
CASTLSGQDTEAFF	TGTGCCAGCACCCTTTCAGGGCAGGACACTGAAGCTTTCTTT	many	NA	TRBV12-3/TRBV12-4	TRBJ1-1
CASSLERDGYNEQFF	TGTGCCAGCAGCTTAGAGCGGGACGGGTACAATGAGCAGTTCTTC	many	NA	TRBV11-3	TRBJ2-1
CATSDSRGASLITDTQYF	TGTGCCACCAGTGATTCCCGAGGGGCGTCACTAATCACAGATACGCAGTATTTT	many	NA	TRBV24-1	TRBJ2-3
CASSSATSGSNEQFF	TGTGCCAGCAGCTCCGCGACTAGCGGGAGCAATGAGCAGTTCTTC	many	TRBD2	TRBV11-2	TRBJ2-1
CASSLGEGRETQYF	TGTGCCAGCAGCTTGGGAGAGGGCCGGGAGACCCAGTACTTC	many	NA	TRBV5-6	TRBJ2-5
CASSISTGTDTQYF	TGTGCCAGTAGTATCTCCACGGGGACAGATACGCAGTATTTT	few	NA	TRBV19	TRBJ2-3
CASSLGTGEYEQYF	TGTGCCAGCAGTTTAGGGACAGGGGAGTACGAGCAGTACTTC	many	TRBD1	TRBV12-3/TRBV12-4	TRBJ2-7
CASNPSGTTEAFF	TGTGCCAGCAACCCCTCCGGGACAACCGAAGCTTTCTTT	NA	NA	TRBV12-3/TRBV12-4	TRBJ1-1
CASSLLKGEEQYF	TGTGCCAGCAGCCTTCTCAAAGGGGAAGAGCAGTACTTC	many	NA	TRBV12-3/TRBV12-4	TRBJ2-7
CASSLTVAGHEQYF	TGCGCCAGCAGCCTCACGGTGGCAGGGCACGAGCAGTACTTC	many	NA	TRBV5-1	TRBJ2-7
CASSDHQGTQQYF	TGTGCCAGCAGTGATCACCAGGGGACCCAACAGTACTTC	NA	NA	TRBV6-6	TRBJ2-7
CASSLSGEYVTQYF	TGCGCCAGCAGCTTGAGCGGGGAGTATGTTACGCAGTATTTT	NA	TRBD2	TRBV5-1	TRBJ2-3
CSAESQKKETQYF	TGCAGTGCCGAGAGCCAGAAAAAAGAGACCCAGTACTTC	many	NA	TRBV20-1	TRBJ2-5
CASSLIAVPLTF	TGTGCCAGCAGCTTAATAGCAGTCCCCCTGACTTTC	many	NA	TRBV11-2	TRBJ2-6
CASTNLRGLGTGELFF	TGTGCCAGCACCAACCTCAGGGGGCTGGGCACCGGGGAGCTGTTTTTT	NA	TRBD1	TRBV6-5	TRBJ2-2
CASSYTAGGGETQYF	TGTGCCAGCAGCTATACGGCGGGGGGTGGTGAGACCCAGTACTTC	many	TRBD2	TRBV7-2	TRBJ2-5
CASSLARGPQGEKLFF	TGTGCCAGCAGCTTAGCGCGGGGGCCGCAGGGTGAAAAACTGTTTTTT	many	NA	TRBV7-6	TRBJ1-4
CASSADYLSTDTQYF	TGTGCCAGCAGCGCGGACTACCTAAGCACAGATACGCAGTATTTT	many	NA	TRBV6-2/TRBV6-3	TRBJ2-3
CSLGGGQETQYF	TGCAGCCTAGGCGGGGGCCAAGAGACCCAGTACTTC	many	TRBD2	TRBV29-1	TRBJ2-5
CSARASGTSSYEQYF	TGCAGTGCTAGAGCTTCCGGGACAAGCTCCTACGAGCAGTACTTC	many	NA	TRBV20-1	TRBJ2-7
CASKPRQGYASGELFF	TGTGCCAGCAAGCCCAGACAGGGGTACGCCTCCGGGGAGCTGTTTTTT	many	TRBD1	TRBV7-9	TRBJ2-2
CSAPADRSSYEQYF	TGCAGTGCTCCAGCTGACAGGAGCTCCTACGAGCAGTACTTC	many	NA	TRBV20-1	TRBJ2-7
CASSTPFIRLAGEPVMQYF	TGTGCCAGCAGTACTCCATTCATTCGACTAGCGGGAGAACCAGTTATGCAGTATTTT	NA	TRBD2	TRBV6-2/TRBV6-3	TRBJ2-3
CASSMTSDRRAFF	TGTGCCAGCAGTATGACCTCGGACAGGAGAGCTTTCTTT	many	TRBD1	TRBV6-5	TRBJ1-1
CASSSRLAGYQESQYF	TGTGCCAGCAGCTCCCGACTAGCGGGATACCAAGAGTCCCAGTACTTC	few	TRBD2	TRBV7-3	TRBJ2-5
CASSKRRRSRSSGANVLTF	TGTGCCAGCAGCAAAAGACGGCGGTCCAGAAGCTCTGGGGCCAACGTCCTGACTTTC	few	NA	TRBV21-1	TRBJ2-6
CASSPGTGPTSTDTQYF	TGTGCCAGCAGCCCCGGGACAGGACCAACTAGCACAGATACGCAGTATTTT	many	TRBD1	TRBV9	TRBJ2-3
CASSPSPGGGNNEQFF	TGCGCCAGCAGCCCGAGCCCCGGCGGGGGAAACAATGAGCAGTTCTTC	many	TRBD2	TRBV4-1	TRBJ2-1
CASSLGDTRNFDTQYF	TGTGCCAGCAGCCTAGGGGACACCCGAAATTTTGATACGCAGTATTTT	many	NA	TRBV7-2	TRBJ2-3
CASSSTADTQYF	TGTGCCAGCAGCTCTACAGCGGATACGCAGTATTTT	many	NA	TRBV7-9	TRBJ2-3
CASSLWTSGEGDTQYF	TGTGCCAGCAGCTTGTGGACTAGCGGGGAAGGTGATACGCAGTATTTT	many	TRBD2	TRBV7-2	TRBJ2-3
CSAMGLAGGSTSTDTQYF	TGCAGTGCTATGGGACTAGCGGGAGGCTCGACTAGCACAGATACGCAGTATTTT	many	TRBD2	TRBV20-1	TRBJ2-3
CASSQERQGVYGLYF	TGCGCCAGCAGCCAAGAGCGACAGGGGGTCTACGGGCTGTACTTC	NA	TRBD1	TRBV4-3	TRBJ2-7
CAISEPDRGNTIYF	TGTGCCATCAGTGAGCCGGACAGGGGAAACACCATATATTTT	many	TRBD1	TRBV10-3	TRBJ1-3